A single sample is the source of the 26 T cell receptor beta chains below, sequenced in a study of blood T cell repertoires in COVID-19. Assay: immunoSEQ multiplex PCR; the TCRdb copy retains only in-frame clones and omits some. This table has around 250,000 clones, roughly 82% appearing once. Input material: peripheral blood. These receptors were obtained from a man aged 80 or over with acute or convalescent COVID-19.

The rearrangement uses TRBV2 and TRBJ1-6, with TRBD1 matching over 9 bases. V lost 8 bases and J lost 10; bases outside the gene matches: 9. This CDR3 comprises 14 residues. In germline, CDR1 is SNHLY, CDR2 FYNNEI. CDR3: CASSYGQGNSPLHF. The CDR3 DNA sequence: TGTGCCAGCTCCTACGGACAGGGGAACTCACCCCTCCACTTT.

DNA of the CDR3: TGTGCCAGCAGTCAGACAGGGGGCTCCTACGAGCAGTACTTC. It translates to CASSQTGGSYEQYF. The chain combines TRBV2 with TRBJ2-7, with TRBD1 matching 9 bases. The CDR3 is 14 amino acids. Germline trimming cut 5 bases from V and 0 bases from J; bases unmatched to any gene: 2. Germline CDR1 reads SNHLY; CDR2 reads FYNNEI.

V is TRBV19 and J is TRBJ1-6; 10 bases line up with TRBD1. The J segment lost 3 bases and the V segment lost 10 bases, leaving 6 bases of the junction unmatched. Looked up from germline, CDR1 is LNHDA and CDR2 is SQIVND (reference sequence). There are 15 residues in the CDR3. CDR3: CATGTGEVYNSPLHF. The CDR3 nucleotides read TGTGCCACCGGGACAGGGGAGGTCTATAATTCACCCCTCCACTTT.

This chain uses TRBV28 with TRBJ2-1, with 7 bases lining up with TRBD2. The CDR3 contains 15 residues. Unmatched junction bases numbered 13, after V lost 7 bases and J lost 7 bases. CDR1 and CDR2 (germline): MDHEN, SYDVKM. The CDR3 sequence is CASTLKGLAVNEQFF. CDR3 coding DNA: TGTGCCAGCACCCTAAAGGGGCTAGCGGTGAATGAGCAGTTCTTC.

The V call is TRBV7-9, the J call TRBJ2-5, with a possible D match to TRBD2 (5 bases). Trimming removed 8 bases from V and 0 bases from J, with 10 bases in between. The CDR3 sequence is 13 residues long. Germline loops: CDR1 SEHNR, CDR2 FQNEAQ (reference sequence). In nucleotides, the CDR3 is TGTGCCAGCTTTTCCGGGAACCAAGAGACCCAGTACTTC. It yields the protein CASFSGNQETQYF.

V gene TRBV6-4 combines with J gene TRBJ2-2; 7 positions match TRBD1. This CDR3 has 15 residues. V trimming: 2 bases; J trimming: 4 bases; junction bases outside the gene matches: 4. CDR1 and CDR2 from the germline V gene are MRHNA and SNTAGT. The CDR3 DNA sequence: TGTGCCAGCAGTGACGGTCAGGGGGTCACCGGGGAGCTGTTTTTT. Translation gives CASSDGQGVTGELFF.

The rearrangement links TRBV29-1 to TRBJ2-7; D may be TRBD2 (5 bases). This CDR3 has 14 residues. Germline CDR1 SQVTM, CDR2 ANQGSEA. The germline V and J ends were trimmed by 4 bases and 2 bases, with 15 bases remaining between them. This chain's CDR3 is CSVGSGSGTYEQYF. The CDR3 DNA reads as TGCAGCGTTGGGTCTGGGTCGGGGACCTACGAGCAGTACTTC.

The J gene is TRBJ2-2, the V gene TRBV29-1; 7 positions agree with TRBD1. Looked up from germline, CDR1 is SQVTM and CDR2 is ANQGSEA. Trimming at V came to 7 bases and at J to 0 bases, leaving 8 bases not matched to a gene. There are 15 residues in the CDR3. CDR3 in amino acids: CSAPSTGANTGELFF. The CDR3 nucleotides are TGCAGCGCCCCCTCAACAGGGGCGAACACCGGGGAGCTGTTTTTT.

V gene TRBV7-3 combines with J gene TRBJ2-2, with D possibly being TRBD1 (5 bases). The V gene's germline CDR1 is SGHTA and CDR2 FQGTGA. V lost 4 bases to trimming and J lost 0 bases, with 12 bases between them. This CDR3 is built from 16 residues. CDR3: CASSSQVRANTGELFF. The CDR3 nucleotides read TGTGCCAGCAGCTCACAGGTTCGCGCGAACACCGGGGAGCTGTTTTTT.

The CDR3: CASSTNVYQETQYF. The CDR3 nucleotides read TGTGCCAGCAGCACAAACGTGTACCAAGAGACCCAGTACTTC. This chain links TRBV5-5 with TRBJ2-5, with D hard to call. There are 14 residues in the CDR3. CDR1 is SGHKS, CDR2 YYEKEE, per germline (reference sequence). The germline V and J ends were trimmed by 4 bases and 0 bases, with 10 bases remaining between them.

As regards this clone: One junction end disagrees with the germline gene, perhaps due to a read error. CDR3 in DNA: TGTGCCAGCAGTGTATTCGAAGGAGAGCGGTACTTC. It yields the protein CASSVFEGERYF. The chain joins TRBV2 to TRBJ2-7; D is ambiguous. CDR1 is SNHLY, CDR2 FYNNEI, per germline. CDR3 length: 12 residues.

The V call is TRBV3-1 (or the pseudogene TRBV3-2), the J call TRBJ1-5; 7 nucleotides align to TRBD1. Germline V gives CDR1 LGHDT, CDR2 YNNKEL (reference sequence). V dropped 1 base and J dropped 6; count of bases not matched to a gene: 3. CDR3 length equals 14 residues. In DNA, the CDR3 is TGTGCCAGCAGCCAAGGACAGGGAAGTCAGCCCCAGCATTTT. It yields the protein CASSQGQGSQPQHF.

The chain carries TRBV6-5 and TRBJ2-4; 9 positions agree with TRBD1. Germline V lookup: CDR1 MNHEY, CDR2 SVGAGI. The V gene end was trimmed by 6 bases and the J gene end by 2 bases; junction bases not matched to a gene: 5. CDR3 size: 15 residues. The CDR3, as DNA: TGTGCCAGCAGGGTCGGACAGGGGACCAAAAACATTCAGTACTTC. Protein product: CASRVGQGTKNIQYF.

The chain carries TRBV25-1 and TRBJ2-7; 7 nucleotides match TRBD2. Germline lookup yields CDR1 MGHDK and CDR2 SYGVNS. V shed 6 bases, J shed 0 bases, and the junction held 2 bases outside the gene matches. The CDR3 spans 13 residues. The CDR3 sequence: CASRGGSSYEQYF. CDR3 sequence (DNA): TGTGCCAGCAGGGGCGGGAGCTCCTACGAGCAGTACTTC.

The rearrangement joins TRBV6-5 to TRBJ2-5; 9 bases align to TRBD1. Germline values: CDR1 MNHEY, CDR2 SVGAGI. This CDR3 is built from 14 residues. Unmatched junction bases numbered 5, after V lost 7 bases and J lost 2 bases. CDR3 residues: CASKGTGTQETQYF. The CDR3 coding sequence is TGTGCCAGCAAGGGGACAGGGACTCAAGAGACCCAGTACTTC.

The DNA for the CDR3 is TGTGCCAGCGAAACGGGGGTTAACTATGGCTACACCTTC. As protein: CASETGVNYGYTF. This rearrangement joins TRBV6-5 to TRBJ1-2; possible D gene TRBD1, 5 bases. Trimming shortened V by 8 bases and J by 1 base, and 11 bases separated the two germline ends. This CDR3 is 13 amino acids long. Germline V lookup: CDR1 MNHEY, CDR2 SVGAGI.

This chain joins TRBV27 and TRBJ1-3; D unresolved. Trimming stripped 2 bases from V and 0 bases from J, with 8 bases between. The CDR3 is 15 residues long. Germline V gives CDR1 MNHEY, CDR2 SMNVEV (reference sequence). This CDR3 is CASSLRWASGNTIYF. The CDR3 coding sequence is TGTGCCAGCAGTTTAAGGTGGGCCTCTGGAAACACCATATATTTT.

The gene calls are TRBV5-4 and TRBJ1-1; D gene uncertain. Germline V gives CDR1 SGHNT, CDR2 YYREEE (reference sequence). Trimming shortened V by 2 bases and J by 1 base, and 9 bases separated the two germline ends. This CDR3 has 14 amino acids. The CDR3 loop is CASSLERENTEAFF. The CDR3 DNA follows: TGTGCCAGCAGCTTAGAGAGGGAGAACACTGAAGCTTTCTTT.

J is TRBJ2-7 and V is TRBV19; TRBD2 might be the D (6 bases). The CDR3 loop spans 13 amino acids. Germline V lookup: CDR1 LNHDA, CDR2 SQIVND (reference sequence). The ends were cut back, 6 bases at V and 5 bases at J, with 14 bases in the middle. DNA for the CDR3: TGTGCCAGTAGGCCACTAGCCGGGAACGAGCAGTACTTC. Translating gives CASRPLAGNEQYF.

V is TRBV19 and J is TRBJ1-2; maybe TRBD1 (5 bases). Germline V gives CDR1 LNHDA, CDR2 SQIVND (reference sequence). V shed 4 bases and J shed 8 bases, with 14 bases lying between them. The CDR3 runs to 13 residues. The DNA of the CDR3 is TGTGCCAGTAGTAAGGTGCAGGGCTCCGGCTACACCTTC. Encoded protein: CASSKVQGSGYTF.

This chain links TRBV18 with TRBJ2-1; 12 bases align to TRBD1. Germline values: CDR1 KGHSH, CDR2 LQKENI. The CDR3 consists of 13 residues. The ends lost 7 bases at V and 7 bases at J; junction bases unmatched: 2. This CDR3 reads CASLGQGANEQFF. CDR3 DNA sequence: TGTGCCAGCTTGGGACAGGGGGCTAATGAGCAGTTCTTC.

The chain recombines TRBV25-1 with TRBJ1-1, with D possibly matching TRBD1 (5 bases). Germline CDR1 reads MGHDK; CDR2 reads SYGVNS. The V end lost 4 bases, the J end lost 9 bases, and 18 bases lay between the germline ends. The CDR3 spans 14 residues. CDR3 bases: TGTGCCAGCAGTGGACAAGGGGCAGCAAGCAAAGCTTTCTTT. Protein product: CASSGQGAASKAFF.

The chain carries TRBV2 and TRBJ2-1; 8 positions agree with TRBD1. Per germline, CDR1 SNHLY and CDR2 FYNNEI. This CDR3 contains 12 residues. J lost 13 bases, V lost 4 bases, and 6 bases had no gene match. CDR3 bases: TGTGCCAGCAGTGTACAGGACAGGGCTCAGTTCTTC. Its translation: CASSVQDRAQFF.

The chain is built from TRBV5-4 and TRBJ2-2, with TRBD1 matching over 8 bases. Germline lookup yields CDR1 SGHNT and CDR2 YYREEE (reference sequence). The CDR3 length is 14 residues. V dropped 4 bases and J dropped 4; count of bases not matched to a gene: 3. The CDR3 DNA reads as TGTGCCAGCAGCACGGACAGGGTCACCGGGGAGCTGTTTTTT. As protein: CASSTDRVTGELFF.

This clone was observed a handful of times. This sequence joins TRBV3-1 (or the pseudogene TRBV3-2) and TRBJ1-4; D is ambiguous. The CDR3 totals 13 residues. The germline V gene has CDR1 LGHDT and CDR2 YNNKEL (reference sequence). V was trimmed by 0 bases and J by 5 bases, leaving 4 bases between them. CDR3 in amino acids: CASSQERNEKLFF. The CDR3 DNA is TGTGCCAGCAGCCAAGAGCGGAATGAAAAACTGTTTTTT.

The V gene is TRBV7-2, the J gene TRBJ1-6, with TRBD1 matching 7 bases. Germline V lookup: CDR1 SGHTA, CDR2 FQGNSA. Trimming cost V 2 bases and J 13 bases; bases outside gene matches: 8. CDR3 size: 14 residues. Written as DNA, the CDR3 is TGTGCCAGCAGCTTAAACAGGGGAGCTGGGCCCCTCCACTTT. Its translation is CASSLNRGAGPLHF.